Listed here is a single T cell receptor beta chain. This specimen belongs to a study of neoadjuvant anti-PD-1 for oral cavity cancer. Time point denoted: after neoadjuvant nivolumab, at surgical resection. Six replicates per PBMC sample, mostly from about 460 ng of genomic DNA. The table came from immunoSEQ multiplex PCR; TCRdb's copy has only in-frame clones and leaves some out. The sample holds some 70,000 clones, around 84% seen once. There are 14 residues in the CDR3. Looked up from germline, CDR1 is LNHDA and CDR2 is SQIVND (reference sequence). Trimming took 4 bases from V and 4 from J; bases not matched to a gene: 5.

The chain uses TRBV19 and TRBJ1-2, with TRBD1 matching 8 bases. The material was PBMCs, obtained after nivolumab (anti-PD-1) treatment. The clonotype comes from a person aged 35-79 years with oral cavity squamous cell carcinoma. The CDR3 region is CASSTPGQGYGYTF. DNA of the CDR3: TGTGCCAGTAGTACCCCAGGACAGGGCTATGGCTACACCTTC.